Listed here are 28 T cell receptor beta chains from one sample, sequenced in a study of blood T cell repertoires in COVID-19. Data came from immunoSEQ multiplex PCR; TCRdb stores just in-frame clones and leaves some out. The data show more than 50,000 clones, with about 78% seen just once and roughly half held by the top ten. The sequenced sample consisted of peripheral blood. These receptors were collected from a woman of 80 years or more with acute or convalescent COVID-19.

CDR3 DNA: TGTGCCAGCAGTTACAGAGCGGGAGGGGTCAATGAGCAGTTCTTC. As protein: CASSYRAGGVNEQFF. The chain couples TRBV6-5 to TRBJ2-1; TRBD2 matches at 10 bases. This CDR3 contains 15 residues. Germline V lookup: CDR1 MNHEY, CDR2 SVGAGI. J gave up 6 bases and V 2 bases, and 4 bases lay outside the gene matches.

This clone has only one observation. The chain employs TRBV10-3 and TRBJ1-2, with TRBD1 identical over 10 bases. The CDR3 contains 14 residues. Germline CDR1 and CDR2: ENHRY and SYGVKD. The J segment lost 8 bases and the V segment lost 4 bases, leaving 7 bases of the junction unmatched. The CDR3 reads CAISGGTGAEGYTF. CDR3 in DNA: TGTGCCATCAGTGGAGGGACAGGGGCGGAAGGCTACACCTTC.

This clone was seen a handful of times. The chain combines TRBV11-2 with TRBJ2-3; 8 bases align to TRBD2. This CDR3 is 14 amino acids long. Germline loops: CDR1 SGHAT, CDR2 FQNNGV. V was clipped by 4 bases and J by 8 bases; unmatched bases: 8. The CDR3 nucleotides are TGTGCCAGCAGCTCCCTAGCGGGCAGGGGTACGCAGTATTTT. Protein product: CASSSLAGRGTQYF.

V and J are TRBV28 and TRBJ1-4, with D perhaps TRBD1 (5 bases). The CDR3 contains 16 residues. CDR1 MDHEN and CDR2 SYDVKM come from the germline V gene. Trimming removed 3 bases at V and 0 bases at J, with 11 bases between. CDR3 sequence reads: CASSFRTGATNEKLFF. CDR3 in DNA: TGTGCCAGCAGTTTCAGGACGGGGGCAACTAATGAAAAACTGTTTTTT.

The V call is TRBV30, the J call TRBJ1-5, with TRBD1 as a possible D gene (5 bases). This CDR3 has 13 amino acids. CDR1 is GTSNPN and CDR2 is SVGIG in the germline V gene (reference sequence). V was trimmed by 5 bases and J by 1 base, leaving 9 bases between them. The CDR3 spells CAWGDSSNQPQHF. In nucleotides, the CDR3 is TGTGCCTGGGGAGACAGCAGCAATCAGCCCCAGCATTTT. The variable domain in full, completed from reference TRBV30 and TRBJ1-5, reads SQTIHQWPATLVQPVGSPLSLECTVEGTSNPNLYWYRQAAGRGLQLLFYSVGIGQISSEVPQNLSASRPQDRQFILSSKKLLLSDSGFYLCAWGDSSNQPQHFGDGTRLSIL.

This chain uses TRBV6-4 with TRBJ2-2; D is perhaps TRBD2 (6 bases). Looked up from germline, CDR1 is MRHNA and CDR2 is SNTAGT. The V gene lost 5 bases and the J gene lost 1 base, with 11 bases spanning the gap. The CDR3 loop spans 15 amino acids. The CDR3 DNA is TGTGCCAGCAGTCGCGGGGATATGAACACCGGGGAGCTGTTTTTT. Its translation is CASSRGDMNTGELFF.

The chain combines TRBV7-9 with TRBJ1-1; 11 bases map to TRBD1. The CDR3 has 14 residues. Trimming removed 6 bases from V and 6 bases from J; junction bases left unmatched: 6. Germline-derived CDR1 and CDR2 are SEHNR and FQNEAQ (reference sequence). Written as DNA, the CDR3 is TGTGCCAGCAGAGCTCGGGACAGGGGGGCTGAAGCTTTCTTT. Protein: CASRARDRGAEAFF.

This chain connects TRBV5-1 to TRBJ2-2, with 9 bases aligning to TRBD1. The junction had 4 bases not matched to a gene; V was cut back by 7 bases and J by 0 bases. The CDR3 has 15 amino acids. Germline V gene sequence: CDR1 SGHRS, CDR2 YFSETQ. In DNA, the CDR3 is TGCGCCAGCGGCAGACAGGGGGCGAACACCGGGGAGCTGTTTTTT. This gives the protein CASGRQGANTGELFF. The full variable domain, in which reference TRBV5-1 and TRBJ2-2 provide the parts outside the CDR3, is KAGVTQTPRYLIKTRGQQVTLSCSPISGHRSVSWYQQTPGQGLQFLFEYFSETQRNKGNFPGRFSGRQFSNSRSEMNVSTLELGDSALYLCASGRQGANTGELFFGEGSRLTVL.

The gene calls are TRBV15 and TRBJ2-7; tentatively, D is TRBD2 (5 bases). Trimming removed 0 bases from V and 0 bases from J, with 9 bases in between. Germline-derived CDR1 and CDR2 are LNHNV and YYDKDF (reference sequence). The CDR3 length is 15 residues. CDR3 sequence: CATSRDQRSSYEQYF. Written as DNA, the CDR3 is TGTGCCACCAGCAGAGATCAGCGGAGCTCCTACGAGCAGTACTTC.

V gene TRBV3-1 (or the pseudogene TRBV3-2) combines with J gene TRBJ2-7; 7 bases are a match to TRBD1. CDR3 size: 12 residues. CDR1 and CDR2 from the germline V gene are LGHDT and YNNKEL (reference sequence). Germline trimming cut 0 bases from V and 9 bases from J; bases unmatched to any gene: 2. Here the CDR3 reads CASSQDWTGQYF. The CDR3 bases are TGTGCCAGCAGCCAAGATTGGACAGGGCAGTACTTC.

The V gene is TRBV9, the J gene TRBJ2-7; a possible D gene is TRBD2 (5 bases). The CDR3 has 15 amino acids. Looked up from germline, CDR1 is SGDLS and CDR2 is YYNGEE. The V gene lost 0 bases and the J gene lost 2 bases, with 12 bases spanning the gap. The CDR3 DNA is TGTGCCAGCAGCGTAGCAACAGCTAGCACCTACGAGCAGTACTTC. Protein: CASSVATASTYEQYF.

DNA of the CDR3: TGTGCCAGCTCACCCCGGCTAGCGTTTACGGATGAGCAGTTCTTC. It translates to CASSPRLAFTDEQFF. The chain employs TRBV18 and TRBJ2-1; possible D gene TRBD2, 6 bases. The CDR3 spans 15 residues. V lost 3 bases to trimming and J lost 8 bases, with 17 bases between them. Germline V gene data show CDR1 as KGHSH and CDR2 as LQKENI.

This sequence joins TRBV13 and TRBJ1-2, with 7 bases fitting TRBD1. This CDR3 has 13 amino acids. The J segment lost 4 bases and the V segment lost 6 bases, leaving 5 bases of the junction unmatched. Germline CDR1 reads PRHDT; CDR2 reads FYEKMQ (reference sequence). The CDR3 coding sequence is TGTGCCAGCAGAGCTAGGGGGCTCTATGGCTACACCTTC. Translating it yields CASRARGLYGYTF.

The rearrangement links TRBV10-2 to TRBJ2-1, with D tentatively TRBD2 (5 bases). Germline CDR1 and CDR2: WSHSY and SAAADI. The germline V and J ends were trimmed by 4 bases and 1 base, with 8 bases remaining between them. The CDR3 extends over 14 amino acids. CDR3 DNA: TGCGCCAGCAGTGTGGGGAGATCCTACAATGAGCAGTTCTTC. Its protein product is CASSVGRSYNEQFF.

The gene calls are TRBV5-1 and TRBJ2-5; possibly TRBD1 for D (5 bases). The CDR3 extends over 14 amino acids. Trimming removed 0 bases at V and 2 bases at J, with 8 bases between. The germline CDR1 and CDR2 sequences are SGHRS and YFSETQ. The CDR3 protein is CASSLATGQETQYF. The CDR3 DNA reads as TGCGCCAGCAGCTTGGCCACAGGACAAGAGACCCAGTACTTC.

This clone was recorded once. CDR3 loop: CAISEWGSRPNEKLFF. The CDR3 coding sequence is TGTGCCATCAGTGAGTGGGGCAGCCGCCCTAATGAAAAACTGTTTTTT. The J gene is TRBJ1-4, the V gene TRBV10-3, with D possibly matching TRBD1 (5 bases). Germline CDR1 is ENHRY and CDR2 is SYGVKD. The germline V and J ends were trimmed by 1 base and 3 bases, with 12 bases remaining between them. The CDR3 is made up of 16 amino acids.

J is TRBJ2-2 and V is TRBV7-8; the match to TRBD2 covers 13 bases. V shed 1 base, J shed 6 bases, and the junction held 5 bases outside the gene matches. Germline CDR1 is SGHVS and CDR2 is FQNEAQ. The CDR3 runs 17 residues. DNA for the CDR3: TGTGCCAGCAGCTTAGTCTGGACTAGCGGGAGTGCCGGGGAGCTGTTTTTT. Protein product: CASSLVWTSGSAGELFF.

The count of this clone is one. V and J are TRBV24-1 and TRBJ2-3; 11 bases align to TRBD1. CDR1 and CDR2 (germline): KGHDR, SFDVKD. V lost 12 bases and J lost 3; bases outside the gene matches: 7. This CDR3 spans 14 amino acids. The CDR3 here is CAAAGQGATDTQYF. The DNA for the CDR3 is TGTGCCGCGGCCGGACAGGGGGCAACAGATACGCAGTATTTT.

The chain is built from TRBV6-5 and TRBJ2-5; 8 positions match TRBD2. Germline lookup yields CDR1 MNHEY and CDR2 SVGAGI. The trim removed 7 bases at V and 4 bases at J, leaving 11 bases unmatched. This CDR3 contains 15 residues. The CDR3 sequence is CASKIDTGRGETQYF. CDR3 in DNA: TGTGCCAGCAAAATCGACACCGGGAGGGGAGAGACCCAGTACTTC.

V gene TRBV19 combines with J gene TRBJ2-1; D is perhaps TRBD2 (6 bases). The CDR3 is made up of 14 amino acids. Germline CDR1 LNHDA, CDR2 SQIVND (reference sequence). The germline V and J ends were trimmed by 3 bases and 5 bases, with 11 bases remaining between them. The CDR3 protein is CASSIRTTHNEQFF. The DNA of the CDR3 is TGTGCCAGTAGTATTCGGACTACCCACAATGAGCAGTTCTTC.

Here the CDR3 DNA reads TGCAGCGTTGTCCCGTCCGGGACTAGCGGGAGGGCCGGCCAGACCCAGTACTTC. This sequence encodes CSVVPSGTSGRAGQTQYF. The chain joins TRBV29-1 to TRBJ2-5, with 16 bases matching TRBD2. The CDR3 sequence is 18 residues long. V was clipped by 4 bases and J by 6 bases; unmatched bases: 14. Germline values: CDR1 SQVTM, CDR2 ANQGSEA.

V usage is TRBV2 and J usage is TRBJ2-7; 14 bases match TRBD2. Germline V gene sequence: CDR1 SNHLY, CDR2 FYNNEI. This CDR3 spans 17 amino acids. J lost 3 bases, V lost 3 bases, and 7 bases had no gene match. For the CDR3, the DNA is TGTGCCAGCAGTGACCTGGGACTAGCGGGAGCAAACTACGAGCAGTACTTC. Protein sequence: CASSDLGLAGANYEQYF. Filled out from reference TRBV2 and TRBJ2-7, the complete variable domain reads EPEVTQTPSHQVTQMGQEVILRCVPISNHLYFYWYRQILGQKVEFLVSFYNNEISEKSEIFDDQFSVERPDGSNFTLKIRSTKLEDSAMYFCASSDLGLAGANYEQYFGPGTRLTVT.

The V call is TRBV18, the J call TRBJ2-1; a possible D gene is TRBD2 (5 bases). The CDR3 length is 14 residues. Trimming pared 1 base from V and 6 bases from J, leaving 10 bases between. Germline CDR1 KGHSH, CDR2 LQKENI. DNA of the CDR3: TGTGCCAGCTCACCACTGGTCGGGGTCAATGAGCAGTTCTTC. This gives the protein CASSPLVGVNEQFF.

The V call is TRBV7-9, the J call TRBJ2-1; the match to TRBD2 covers 9 bases. The CDR3 covers 14 residues. Germline loops: CDR1 SEHNR, CDR2 FQNEAQ (reference sequence). The junction had 7 bases not matched to a gene; V was cut back by 7 bases and J by 6 bases. In nucleotides, the CDR3 is TGTGCCAGCAACCCGGGACTAGCCATCAATGAGCAGTTCTTC. It yields the protein CASNPGLAINEQFF. The complete variable domain, with remaining parts taken from reference TRBV7-9 and TRBJ2-1, reads DTGVSQNPRHKITKRGQNVTFRCDPISEHNRLYWYRQTLGQGPEFLTYFQNEAQLEKSRLLSDRFSAERPKGSFSTLEIQRTEQGDSAMYLCASNPGLAINEQFFGPGTRLTVL.

The chain uses TRBV18 and TRBJ1-2; no clear D. The CDR3 loop spans 14 amino acids. Deletions cut 2 bases from V and 4 bases from J, with 11 bases between. Germline CDR1 reads KGHSH; CDR2 reads LQKENI. DNA of the CDR3: TGTGCCAGCTCACCAAGCGTCGGCATCTATGGCTACACCTTC. This codes for CASSPSVGIYGYTF.

The gene calls are TRBV6-1 and TRBJ2-6, with D unresolved. In germline, CDR1 is MNHNS, CDR2 SASEGT. V was pared by 8 bases and J by 6 bases, with 5 bases between. The CDR3 length is 11 residues. CDR3 nucleotides: TGTGCCAGCGGGCAGGCCAACGTCCTGACTTTC. Encoded protein: CASGQANVLTF.

The chain joins TRBV2 to TRBJ2-5; the match to TRBD1 covers 8 bases. The CDR3 consists of 13 residues. Unmatched junction bases numbered 2, after V lost 4 bases and J lost 4 bases. Germline V gene data show CDR1 as SNHLY and CDR2 as FYNNEI. CDR3 DNA: TGTGCCAGCAGTGGCACAGGGGGAGAGACCCAGTACTTC. Its protein is CASSGTGGETQYF.

The chain recombines TRBV4-2 with TRBJ2-7; 8 bases fit TRBD2. CDR1 and CDR2 (germline): LGHNA, YNFKEQ. J was trimmed by 2 bases and V by 0 bases; bases with no gene match: 9. The CDR3 consists of 17 residues. The DNA of the CDR3 is TGTGCCAGCAGCCAAGATCAGGGTAGCGGGGTCCCCTACGAGCAGTACTTC. Amino acids: CASSQDQGSGVPYEQYF.